These 31 T cell receptor beta chains originate from one sample sequenced in a study of T cells in localized non-small cell lung cancer. The assay was immunoSEQ multiplex PCR, and TCRdb's table has in-frame clones only and misses some. The profile shows around 15,000 clones, 90% of them singletons. Sequenced here: peripheral blood mononuclear cells, sampled before any cancer treatment. The receptors originated from a woman aged 40 to 75 with stage III lung adenocarcinoma.

V usage is TRBV18 and J usage is TRBJ1-5; D gene unclear. This CDR3 contains 14 residues. Trimming cost V 1 base and J 6 bases, with 10 bases left between them. CDR1 is KGHSH and CDR2 is LQKENI in the germline V gene. CDR3 sequence: CASSPQRVGQPQHF. CDR3 sequence (DNA): TGTGCCAGCTCACCACAAAGGGTGGGTCAGCCCCAGCATTTT.

The chain is built from TRBV5-1 and TRBJ2-7; maybe TRBD2 (5 bases). V was cut by 3 bases and J by 3 bases, with 10 bases left in between. CDR3 length: 13 amino acids. Germline CDR1 and CDR2: SGHRS and YFSETQ. Here the CDR3 DNA reads TGCGCCAGCAGCTCCCCGGGAATCTACGAGCAGTACTTC. Amino acids: CASSSPGIYEQYF.

The chain recombines TRBV5-6 with TRBJ2-5; D not certain. Trimming removed 4 bases at V and 2 bases at J, with 12 bases between. The CDR3 consists of 14 residues. Germline V gene data show CDR1 as SGHDT and CDR2 as YYEEEE. CDR3 sequence reads: CASSADTLQETQYF. For the CDR3, the DNA is TGTGCCAGCAGCGCCGACACCCTTCAAGAGACCCAGTACTTC.

The CDR3 loop reads CASSYPGLVQTQYF. As DNA, the CDR3 is TGTGCCAGCAGCTACCCGGGACTAGTGCAGACCCAGTACTTC. The chain uses TRBV11-2 and TRBJ2-5; 8 nucleotides match TRBD2. Looked up from germline, CDR1 is SGHAT and CDR2 is FQNNGV. After removal of 4 bases from V and 6 bases from J, the junction contained 7 bases not matched to a gene. The CDR3 extends over 14 amino acids.

The chain has TRBV15 and TRBJ1-3; D gene unclear. Germline values: CDR1 LNHNV, CDR2 YYDKDF (reference sequence). This CDR3 has 15 amino acids. V was pared by 3 bases and J by 14 bases, with 23 bases between. CDR3 protein: CATSSSGPYAPPVYF. The CDR3 DNA reads as TGTGCCACCAGCAGCTCCGGGCCGTATGCACCCCCGGTATATTTT.

The chain uses TRBV27 and TRBJ1-5; the D is unclear. V was pared by 0 bases and J by 7 bases, with 7 bases between. The CDR3 extends over 13 amino acids. Germline assignment: CDR1 MNHEY and CDR2 SMNVEV (reference sequence). CDR3 sequence: CASSLSYEQPQHF. The DNA for the CDR3 is TGTGCCAGCAGTTTATCGTACGAACAGCCCCAGCATTTT.

The V gene is TRBV7-2, the J gene TRBJ1-5; D call uncertain. The CDR3 extends over 13 amino acids. Deletions cut 5 bases from V and 0 bases from J, with 5 bases between. Per the germline V gene, CDR1 is SGHTA and CDR2 is FQGNSA. CDR3 coding DNA: TGTGCCAGCAGCCTCGTTAGCAATCAGCCCCAGCATTTT. This codes for CASSLVSNQPQHF.

This clone showed up just once. The chain is built from TRBV7-2 and TRBJ2-5, with 8 bases that match TRBD1. From germline, CDR1 is SGHTA and CDR2 FQGNSA. The CDR3 loop spans 15 amino acids. V lost 4 bases, J lost 1 base, and 5 bases stayed unmatched. The CDR3 reads CASSSAGGPQETQYF. DNA for the CDR3: TGTGCCAGCAGCTCTGCAGGGGGCCCCCAAGAGACCCAGTACTTC.

This chain joins TRBV28 and TRBJ1-2; 9 nucleotides match TRBD1. Germline CDR1 reads MDHEN; CDR2 reads SYDVKM. The J segment lost 1 base and the V segment lost 5 bases, leaving 14 bases of the junction unmatched. The CDR3 has 18 residues. This chain's CDR3 is CASSTYGDRGKSNYGYTF. The DNA for the CDR3 is TGTGCCAGCAGTACGTACGGAGACAGGGGGAAGAGTAACTATGGCTACACCTTC.

The chain has TRBV5-1 and TRBJ2-7, with unresolved D. This CDR3 contains 17 residues. Trimming pared 6 bases from V and 0 bases from J, leaving 22 bases between. Germline CDR1 and CDR2: SGHRS and YFSETQ. CDR3 coding DNA: TGCGCCAGCAACCTAGGACCTGGTTTCCTTCCCTCCTACGAGCAGTACTTC. It translates to CASNLGPGFLPSYEQYF.

A single count supports this clone. The genes are TRBV7-8 and TRBJ1-1, with 7 bases matching TRBD1. Per germline, CDR1 SGHVS and CDR2 FQNEAQ. V shed 4 bases, J shed 4 bases, and the junction held 6 bases outside the gene matches. The CDR3 runs to 14 residues. The CDR3 sequence: CASSSRDSATEAFF. CDR3 DNA: TGTGCCAGCAGCTCCCGGGACAGCGCCACTGAAGCTTTCTTT.

V usage is TRBV27 and J usage is TRBJ2-3, with no clear D. The CDR3 consists of 11 residues. The V gene lost 7 bases and the J gene lost 2 bases, with 4 bases spanning the gap. Per germline, CDR1 MNHEY and CDR2 SMNVEV (reference sequence). The CDR3 loop reads CASTYTDTQYF. CDR3 coding DNA: TGTGCCAGCACATACACAGATACGCAGTATTTT.

The V call is TRBV18, the J call TRBJ2-7; TRBD1 aligns across 11 bases. Germline trimming cut 3 bases from V and 0 bases from J; bases unmatched to any gene: 4. The CDR3 contains 16 residues. Germline assignment: CDR1 KGHSH and CDR2 LQKENI. CDR3 region: CASSPTGTGGSYEQYF. CDR3 DNA sequence: TGTGCCAGCTCACCGACCGGGACAGGGGGCTCCTACGAGCAGTACTTC.

The chain is built from TRBV2 and TRBJ2-3; TRBD2 aligns across 11 bases. V lost 7 bases to trimming and J lost 2 bases; unmatched junction nucleotides: 5. This CDR3 is built from 15 residues. Per germline, CDR1 SNHLY and CDR2 FYNNEI. The CDR3 DNA is TGTGCCAGCAATCCTAGCGGGGGGACCACAGATACGCAGTATTTT. Amino acid sequence: CASNPSGGTTDTQYF. The full variable domain, its missing parts supplied by reference TRBV2 and TRBJ2-3, is EPEVTQTPSHQVTQMGQEVILRCVPISNHLYFYWYRQILGQKVEFLVSFYNNEISEKSEIFDDQFSVERPDGSNFTLKIRSTKLEDSAMYFCASNPSGGTTDTQYFGPGTRLTVL.

This chain uses TRBV4-1 with TRBJ1-6; no definite D call. CDR3 length: 16 amino acids. CDR1 MGHRA and CDR2 YSYEKL come from the germline V gene. Trimming pared 5 bases from V and 0 bases from J, leaving 11 bases between. The CDR3 sequence is CASSWTVSSYNSPLHF. The CDR3 DNA follows: TGCGCCAGCAGCTGGACGGTCAGCTCCTATAATTCACCCCTCCACTTT.

The chain carries TRBV9 and TRBJ1-3; D possibly corresponds to TRBD1 (5 bases). Trimming pared 3 bases from V and 3 bases from J, leaving 19 bases between. This CDR3 region has 17 residues. CDR1 is SGDLS and CDR2 is YYNGEE in the germline V gene. DNA of the CDR3: TGTGCCAGCAGCGCGGCCCCTAGGGGAGGATATGGAAACACCATATATTTT. Protein product: CASSAAPRGGYGNTIYF.

J is TRBJ2-7 and V is TRBV5-5; TRBD1 agrees at 9 bases. Trimming cost V 4 bases and J 7 bases; bases outside gene matches: 15. The CDR3 has 16 amino acids. The germline V gene encodes CDR1 SGHKS and CDR2 YYEKEE (reference sequence). The CDR3 DNA reads as TGTGCCAGCAGCCAAGTTGCGGGACAGGGACCGGGTGAGCAGTACTTC. Protein: CASSQVAGQGPGEQYF.

The chain carries TRBV5-1 and TRBJ1-2, with TRBD1 as a possible D gene (5 bases). Germline values: CDR1 SGHRS, CDR2 YFSETQ. V was pared by 3 bases and J by 5 bases, with 14 bases between. CDR3 size: 14 residues. The chain's CDR3 is CASSSPGTRYGYTF. CDR3 in DNA: TGCGCCAGCAGCTCTCCAGGGACGAGGTATGGCTACACCTTC.

The chain has TRBV6-6 and TRBJ2-1; D is undetermined. The V end lost 4 bases, the J end lost 8 bases, and 9 bases lay between the germline ends. Germline V gene sequence: CDR1 MNHNY, CDR2 SVGAGI (reference sequence). There are 12 residues in the CDR3. The CDR3 DNA reads as TGTGCCAGCAGTTCGGGTTTGCATGAGCAGTTCTTC. Its translation: CASSSGLHEQFF.

The chain recombines TRBV9 with TRBJ2-2; D uncertain. With 0 bases removed from V and 6 bases from J, the gap between germline ends came to 9 bases. Germline V gene sequence: CDR1 SGDLS, CDR2 YYNGEE. There are 14 residues in the CDR3. CDR3 region: CASSVVFGSGELFF. CDR3 bases: TGTGCCAGCAGCGTAGTGTTTGGCTCCGGGGAGCTGTTTTTT.

This chain uses TRBV9 with TRBJ2-2, with D tentatively TRBD1 (6 bases). CDR3 length: 15 amino acids. Germline CDR1 and CDR2: SGDLS and YYNGEE. The V and J ends lost 0 bases and 8 bases respectively, with 14 bases between them. The CDR3 DNA reads TGTGCCAGCAGCGTAGAAGCAGGGGTTCTTGGGGAGCTGTTTTTT. Protein: CASSVEAGVLGELFF.

This chain uses TRBV5-1 with TRBJ2-1; unclear D gene. The CDR3 runs 12 residues. The ends were cut back, 4 bases at V and 10 bases at J, with 12 bases in the middle. CDR1 SGHRS and CDR2 YFSETQ come from the germline V gene. The CDR3 is CASSVVTYEQFF. CDR3 coding DNA: TGCGCCAGCAGCGTCGTCACTTACGAGCAGTTCTTC.

The chain recombines TRBV6-1 with TRBJ2-7, with 8 bases aligning to TRBD1. CDR1 MNHNS and CDR2 SASEGT come from the germline V gene. The length of the CDR3 is 18 residues. Losses at the gene ends were 0 bases for V and 6 bases for J; bases not matched to a gene: 16. In nucleotides, the CDR3 is TGTGCCAGCAGTGAAGCCTCCTGGGCGGACAGGGCTAAAAGCGAGCAGTACTTC. Encoded protein: CASSEASWADRAKSEQYF.

About this clone itself: The junction differs from germline at one of its ends, possibly a read error. The chain has TRBV5-5 and TRBJ2-5; 8 bases fit TRBD1. The CDR3 covers 15 residues. CDR1 and CDR2 (germline): SGHKS, YYEKEE (reference sequence). The CDR3 sequence is CASSLVQGGQGTQYF. The CDR3 DNA is TGTGCCAGCAGCTTGGTACAGGGGGGACAAGGGACCCAGTACTTC.

The J gene is TRBJ1-1, the V gene TRBV6-5; 7 bases align to TRBD1. This CDR3 has 13 amino acids. Trimming at V came to 6 bases and at J to 1 base, leaving 2 bases not matched to a gene. Germline V CDR1 and CDR2: MNHEY, SVGAGI. CDR3 in DNA: TGTGCCAGCAGACAGGGGAAGAACACTGAAGCTTTCTTT. It specifies CASRQGKNTEAFF.

The chain combines TRBV10-1 with TRBJ2-1; possible D gene TRBD1, 6 bases. The CDR3 is 16 residues long. Trimming shortened V by 2 bases and J by 4 bases, and 15 bases separated the two germline ends. Germline loops: CDR1 WNHNN, CDR2 SYGVQD (reference sequence). The CDR3 DNA is TGCGCCAGCAGTGAGATCATAACAGGGCCATACAATGAGCAGTTCTTC. It specifies CASSEIITGPYNEQFF.

The rearrangement uses TRBV6-5 and TRBJ1-1, with D tentatively TRBD1 (6 bases). V lost 0 bases to trimming and J lost 1 base, with 9 bases between them. The CDR3 runs 15 residues. Per the germline V gene, CDR1 is MNHEY and CDR2 is SVGAGI. The CDR3 region is CASSYSSRGNTEAFF. The CDR3 nucleotides read TGTGCCAGCAGTTACTCGAGCAGGGGGAACACTGAAGCTTTCTTT.

V and J are TRBV4-1 and TRBJ2-7, with TRBD2 matching over 9 bases. The junction had 12 bases not matched to a gene; V was cut back by 3 bases and J by 6 bases. This CDR3 has 16 amino acids. The germline gives CDR1 MGHRA, CDR2 YSYEKL. The CDR3 nucleotides read TGCGCCAGCAGCCAGGGAGGTAGCGGGGGAACCCCCGAGCAGTACTTC. Protein product: CASSQGGSGGTPEQYF.

The gene calls are TRBV7-2 and TRBJ1-1; TRBD1 is a possible D gene (5 bases). This CDR3 is 12 amino acids long. Trimming shortened V by 4 bases and J by 8 bases, and 11 bases separated the two germline ends. CDR1 and CDR2 (germline): SGHTA, FQGNSA. As DNA, the CDR3 is TGTGCCAGCAGCTCTCCGGGACGGGAAGCTTTCTTT. It is translated as CASSSPGREAFF.

The rearrangement links TRBV11-3 to TRBJ1-1, with unresolved D. The CDR3 has 15 amino acids. Germline CDR1 SGHNT, CDR2 YENEEA. V was cut by 6 bases and J by 2 bases, with 16 bases left in between. The DNA of the CDR3 is TGTGCCAGCAGACCCATCCACCGGGTCAACACTGAAGCTTTCTTT. Its protein product is CASRPIHRVNTEAFF.

V and J are TRBV6-6 and TRBJ2-1; 8 bases fit TRBD1. V was clipped by 4 bases and J by 8 bases; unmatched bases: 7. The germline CDR1 and CDR2 sequences are MNHNY and SVGAGI (reference sequence). CDR3 size: 14 residues. The chain's CDR3 is CASSSNDRGDEQFF. CDR3 DNA: TGTGCCAGCAGTTCAAATGACAGGGGAGATGAGCAGTTCTTC.